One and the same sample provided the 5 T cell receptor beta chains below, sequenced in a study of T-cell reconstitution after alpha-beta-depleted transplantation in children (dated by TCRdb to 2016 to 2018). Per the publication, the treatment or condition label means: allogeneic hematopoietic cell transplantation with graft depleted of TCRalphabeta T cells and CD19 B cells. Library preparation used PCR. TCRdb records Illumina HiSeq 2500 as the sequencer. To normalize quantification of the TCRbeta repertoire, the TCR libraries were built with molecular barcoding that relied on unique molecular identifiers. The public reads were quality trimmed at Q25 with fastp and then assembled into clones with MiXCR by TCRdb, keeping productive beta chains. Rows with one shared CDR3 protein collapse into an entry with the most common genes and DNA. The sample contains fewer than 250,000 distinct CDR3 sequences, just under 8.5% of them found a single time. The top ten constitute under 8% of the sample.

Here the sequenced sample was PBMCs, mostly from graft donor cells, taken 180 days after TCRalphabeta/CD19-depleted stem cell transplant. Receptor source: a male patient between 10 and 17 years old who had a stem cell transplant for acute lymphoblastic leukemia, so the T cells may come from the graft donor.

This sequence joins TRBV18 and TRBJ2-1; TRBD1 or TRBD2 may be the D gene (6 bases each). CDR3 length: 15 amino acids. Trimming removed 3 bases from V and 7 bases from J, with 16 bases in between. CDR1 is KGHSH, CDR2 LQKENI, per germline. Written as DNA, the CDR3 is TGTGCCAGCTCACCGAACGGGGGCGCATGGAATGAGCAGTTCTTC. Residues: CASSPNGGAWNEQFF. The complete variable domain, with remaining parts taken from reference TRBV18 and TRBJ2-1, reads NAGVMQNPRHLVRRRGQEARLRCSPMKGHSHVYWYRQLPEEGLKFMVYLQKENIIDESGMPKERFSAEFPKEGPSILRIQQVVRGDSAAYFCASSPNGGAWNEQFFGPGTRLTVL.

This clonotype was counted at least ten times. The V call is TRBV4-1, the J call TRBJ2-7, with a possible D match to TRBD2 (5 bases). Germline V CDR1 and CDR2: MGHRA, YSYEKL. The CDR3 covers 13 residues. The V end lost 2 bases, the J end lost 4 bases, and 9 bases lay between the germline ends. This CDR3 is CASSQLTGYEQYF. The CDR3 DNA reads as TGCGCCAGCAGCCAATTGACGGGATACGAGCAGTACTTC.

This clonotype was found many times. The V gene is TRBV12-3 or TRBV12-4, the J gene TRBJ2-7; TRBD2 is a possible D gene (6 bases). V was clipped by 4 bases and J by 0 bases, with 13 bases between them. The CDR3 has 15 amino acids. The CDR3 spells CASSSRTTSSYEQYF. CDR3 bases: TGTGCCAGCAGTTCCCGGACTACCAGCTCCTACGAGCAGTACTTC.

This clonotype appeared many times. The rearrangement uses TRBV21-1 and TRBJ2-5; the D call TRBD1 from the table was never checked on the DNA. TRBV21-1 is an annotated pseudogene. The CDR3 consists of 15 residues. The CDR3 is CASSKAWDPPGTQYF. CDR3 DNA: TGTGCCAGCAGCAAAGCGTGGGACCCCCCGGGGACCCAGTACTTC.

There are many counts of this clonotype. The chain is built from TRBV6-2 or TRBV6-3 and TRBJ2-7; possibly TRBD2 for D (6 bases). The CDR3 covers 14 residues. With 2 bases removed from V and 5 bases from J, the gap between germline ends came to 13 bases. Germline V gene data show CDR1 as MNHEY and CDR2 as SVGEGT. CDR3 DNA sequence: TGTGCCAGCAGTTACAGGGGAACTAGCAACGAGCAGTACTTC. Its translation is CASSYRGTSNEQYF.